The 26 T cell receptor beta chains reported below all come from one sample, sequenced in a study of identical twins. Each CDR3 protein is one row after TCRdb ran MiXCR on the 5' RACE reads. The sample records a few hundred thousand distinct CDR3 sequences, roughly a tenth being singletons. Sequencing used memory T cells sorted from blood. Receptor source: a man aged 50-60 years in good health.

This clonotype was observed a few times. Written as DNA, the CDR3 is TGTGCCAGCAGCCAAGTTGCCGCGCGCGCTTTCTTT. It encodes CASSQVAARAFF. The chain employs TRBV3-1 and TRBJ1-1; D uncertain. The V end lost 1 base, the J end lost 11 bases, and 11 bases lay between the germline ends. CDR1 LGHDT and CDR2 YNNKEL come from the germline V gene (reference sequence). This CDR3 comprises 12 residues.

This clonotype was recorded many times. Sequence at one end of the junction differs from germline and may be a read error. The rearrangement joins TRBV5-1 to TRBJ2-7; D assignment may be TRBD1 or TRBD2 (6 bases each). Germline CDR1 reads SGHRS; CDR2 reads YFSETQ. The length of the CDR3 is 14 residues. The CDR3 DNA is TGTGCCAGCAGCTTGCGGGACACATACTACGAGCAGTACTTC. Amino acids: CASSLRDTYYEQYF.

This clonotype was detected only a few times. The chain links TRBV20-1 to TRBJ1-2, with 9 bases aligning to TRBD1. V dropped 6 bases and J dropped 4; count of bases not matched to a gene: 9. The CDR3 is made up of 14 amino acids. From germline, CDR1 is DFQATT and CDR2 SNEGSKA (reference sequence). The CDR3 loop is CSAPRGQGTYGYTF. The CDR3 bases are TGCAGTGCCCCTCGTGGACAGGGGACCTATGGCTACACCTTC.

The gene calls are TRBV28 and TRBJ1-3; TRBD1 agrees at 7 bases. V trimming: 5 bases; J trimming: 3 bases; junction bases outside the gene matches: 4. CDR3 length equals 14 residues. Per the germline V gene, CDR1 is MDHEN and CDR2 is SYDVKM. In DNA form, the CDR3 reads TGTGCCAGCAGTCGGGACAGCCGTGGAAACACCATATATTTT. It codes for CASSRDSRGNTIYF.

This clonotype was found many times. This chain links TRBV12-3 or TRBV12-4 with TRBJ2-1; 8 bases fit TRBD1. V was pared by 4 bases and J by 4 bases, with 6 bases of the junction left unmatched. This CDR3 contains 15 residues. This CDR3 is CASSSGTGGYNEQFF. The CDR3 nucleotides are TGTGCCAGCAGTTCAGGGACAGGTGGATACAATGAGCAGTTCTTC.

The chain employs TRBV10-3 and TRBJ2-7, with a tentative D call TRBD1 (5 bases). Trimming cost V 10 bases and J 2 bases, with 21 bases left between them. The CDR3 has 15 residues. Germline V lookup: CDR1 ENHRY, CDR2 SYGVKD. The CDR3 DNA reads TGTGCCACCGCGAGCCCAACAGGAGACCCCTACGAGCAGTACTTC. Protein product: CATASPTGDPYEQYF.

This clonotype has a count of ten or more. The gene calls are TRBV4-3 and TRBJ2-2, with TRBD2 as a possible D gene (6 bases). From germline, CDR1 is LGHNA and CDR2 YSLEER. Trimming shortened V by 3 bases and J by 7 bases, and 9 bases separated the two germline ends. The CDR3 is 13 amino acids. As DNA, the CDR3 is TGCGCCAGCAGCCAGGGGCGGGGCGGGGAGCTGTTTTTT. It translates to CASSQGRGGELFF.

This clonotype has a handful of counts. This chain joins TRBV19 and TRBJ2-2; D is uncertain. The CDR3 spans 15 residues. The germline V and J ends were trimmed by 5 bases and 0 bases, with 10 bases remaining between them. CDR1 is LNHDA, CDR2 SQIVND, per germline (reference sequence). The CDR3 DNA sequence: TGTGCCAGTAGTCCTCGGGCCACGAACACCGGGGAGCTGTTTTTT. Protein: CASSPRATNTGELFF. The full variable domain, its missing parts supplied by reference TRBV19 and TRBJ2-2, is DGGITQSPKYLFRKEGQNVTLSCEQNLNHDAMYWYRQDPGQGLRLIYYSQIVNDFQKGDIAEGYSVSREKKESFPLTVTSAQKNPTAFYLCASSPRATNTGELFFGEGSRLTVL.

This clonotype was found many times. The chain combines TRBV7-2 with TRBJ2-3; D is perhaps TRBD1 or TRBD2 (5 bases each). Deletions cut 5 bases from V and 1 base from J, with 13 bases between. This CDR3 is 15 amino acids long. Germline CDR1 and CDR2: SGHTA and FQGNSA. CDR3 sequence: CASSPGPGRTDTQYF. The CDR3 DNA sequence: TGTGCCAGCAGCCCAGGTCCGGGACGCACAGATACGCAGTATTTT.

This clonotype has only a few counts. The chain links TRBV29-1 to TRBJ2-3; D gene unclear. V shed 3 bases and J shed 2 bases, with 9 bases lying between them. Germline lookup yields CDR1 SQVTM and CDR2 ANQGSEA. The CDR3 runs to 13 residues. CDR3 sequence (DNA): TGCAGCGTTGACTGGTCAAACACAGATACGCAGTATTTT. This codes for CSVDWSNTDTQYF.

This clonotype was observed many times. CDR3 nucleotides: TGTGCCAGCAGTTTTCCCCTAGGCGCGGGGGAAGAGACCCAGTACTTC. Its translation: CASSFPLGAGEETQYF. The V call is TRBV12-3 or TRBV12-4, the J call TRBJ2-5, with 7 bases matching TRBD2. This CDR3 has 16 amino acids. The trim removed 3 bases at V and 3 bases at J, leaving 10 bases unmatched.

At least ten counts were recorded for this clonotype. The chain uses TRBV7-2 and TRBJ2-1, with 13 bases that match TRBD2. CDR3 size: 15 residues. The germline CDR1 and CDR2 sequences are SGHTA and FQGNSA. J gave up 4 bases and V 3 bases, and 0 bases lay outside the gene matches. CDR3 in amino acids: CASSLTSGRYNEQFF. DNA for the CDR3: TGTGCCAGCAGCTTGACTAGCGGGAGGTACAATGAGCAGTTCTTC.

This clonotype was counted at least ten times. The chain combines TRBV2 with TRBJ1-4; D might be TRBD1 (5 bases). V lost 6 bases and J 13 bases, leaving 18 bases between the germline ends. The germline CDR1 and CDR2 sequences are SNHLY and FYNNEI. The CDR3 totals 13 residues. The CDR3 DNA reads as TGTGCCAGCAGCGGTTCCGGGGCTCCTGGACTGTTTTTT. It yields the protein CASSGSGAPGLFF.

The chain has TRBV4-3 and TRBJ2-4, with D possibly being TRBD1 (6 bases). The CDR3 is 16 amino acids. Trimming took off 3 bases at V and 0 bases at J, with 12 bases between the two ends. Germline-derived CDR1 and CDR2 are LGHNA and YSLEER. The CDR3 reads CASSHAEGGAKNIQYF. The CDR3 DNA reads TGCGCCAGCAGCCATGCTGAAGGGGGAGCCAAAAACATTCAGTACTTC.

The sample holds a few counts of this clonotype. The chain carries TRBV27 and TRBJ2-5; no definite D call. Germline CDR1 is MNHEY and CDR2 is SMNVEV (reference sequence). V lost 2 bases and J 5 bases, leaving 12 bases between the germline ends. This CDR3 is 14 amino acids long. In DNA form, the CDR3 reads TGTGCCAGCAGTTTAATTGGGATCCCCGAGACCCAGTACTTC. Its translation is CASSLIGIPETQYF.

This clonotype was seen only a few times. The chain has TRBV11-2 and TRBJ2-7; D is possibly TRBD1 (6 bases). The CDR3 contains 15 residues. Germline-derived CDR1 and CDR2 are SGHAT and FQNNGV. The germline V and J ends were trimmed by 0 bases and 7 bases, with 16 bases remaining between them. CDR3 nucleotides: TGTGCCAGCAGCTTAGATCGAGACAGGCGGTGGGAGCAGTACTTC. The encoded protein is CASSLDRDRRWEQYF.

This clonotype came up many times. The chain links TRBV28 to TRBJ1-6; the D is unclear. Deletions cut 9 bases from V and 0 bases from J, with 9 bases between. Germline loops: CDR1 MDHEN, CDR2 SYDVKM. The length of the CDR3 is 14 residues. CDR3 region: CASQFGSYNSPLHF. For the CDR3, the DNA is TGTGCCAGTCAGTTCGGCTCCTATAATTCACCCCTCCACTTT.

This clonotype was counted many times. The CDR3 nucleotides read TGCGCCAGCAGCTTCGGCAGTCCGAACACCGGGGAGCTGTTTTTT. Protein: CASSFGSPNTGELFF. The chain employs TRBV5-1 and TRBJ2-2; D is unclear. The length of the CDR3 is 15 residues. V was clipped by 2 bases and J by 0 bases, with 8 bases between them. Germline lookup yields CDR1 SGHRS and CDR2 YFSETQ.

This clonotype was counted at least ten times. CDR3 residues: CASSYGGPTEAFF. CDR3 DNA sequence: TGTGCCAGCAGTTATGGGGGGCCCACTGAAGCTTTCTTT. J is TRBJ1-1 and V is TRBV6-5, with a weak D call TRBD1 (6 bases). Trimming cost V 3 bases and J 4 bases, with 9 bases left between them. Germline CDR1 MNHEY, CDR2 SVGAGI. CDR3 length: 13 amino acids.

Here the CDR3 DNA reads TGTGCCAGCAGCCGACCGACTAGCGTGGGCACCGGGGAGCTGTTTTTT. Translation: CASSRPTSVGTGELFF. The chain uses TRBV7-3 and TRBJ2-2; 8 bases match TRBD2. CDR1 is SGHTA, CDR2 FQGTGA, per germline. The ends lost 5 bases at V and 4 bases at J; junction bases unmatched: 9. CDR3 length: 16 amino acids.

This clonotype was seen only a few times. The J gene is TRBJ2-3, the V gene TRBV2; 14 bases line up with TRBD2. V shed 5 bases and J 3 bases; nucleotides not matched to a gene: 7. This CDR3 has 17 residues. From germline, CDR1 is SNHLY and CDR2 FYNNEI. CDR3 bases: TGTGCCAGCAGTCCCGGGACTAGCGGGGGTGATACAGATACGCAGTATTTT. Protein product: CASSPGTSGGDTDTQYF.

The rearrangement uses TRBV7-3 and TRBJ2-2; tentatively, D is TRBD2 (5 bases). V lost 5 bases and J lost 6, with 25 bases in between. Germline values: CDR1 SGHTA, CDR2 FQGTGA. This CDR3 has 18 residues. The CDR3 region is CASSPPLGWYSVPGELFF. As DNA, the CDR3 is TGTGCCAGCAGCCCCCCCTTGGGCTGGTATAGCGTTCCCGGGGAGCTGTTTTTT.

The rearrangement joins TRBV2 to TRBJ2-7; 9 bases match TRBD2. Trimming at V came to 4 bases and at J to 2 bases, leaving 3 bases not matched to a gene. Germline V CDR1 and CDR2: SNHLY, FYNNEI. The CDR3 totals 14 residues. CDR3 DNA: TGTGCCAGCAGTGCGGAGCGGGAGGCCTACGAGCAGTACTTC. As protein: CASSAEREAYEQYF.

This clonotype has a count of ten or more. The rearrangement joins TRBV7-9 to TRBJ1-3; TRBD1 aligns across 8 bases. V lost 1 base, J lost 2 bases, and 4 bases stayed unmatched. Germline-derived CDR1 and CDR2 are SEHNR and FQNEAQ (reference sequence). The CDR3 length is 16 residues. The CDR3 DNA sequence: TGTGCCAGCAGCTTAGTTGCGACAGGGGCTGGAAACACCATATATTTT. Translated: CASSLVATGAGNTIYF.

This CDR3 is CASSFPRVTMNTEAFF. The CDR3 DNA sequence: TGTGCCAGCAGCTTCCCCCGGGTAACGATGAACACTGAAGCTTTCTTT. J is TRBJ1-1 and V is TRBV27; the D is unclear. In germline, CDR1 is MNHEY, CDR2 SMNVEV (reference sequence). The CDR3 loop spans 16 amino acids. Trimming removed 6 bases at V and 0 bases at J, with 17 bases between.

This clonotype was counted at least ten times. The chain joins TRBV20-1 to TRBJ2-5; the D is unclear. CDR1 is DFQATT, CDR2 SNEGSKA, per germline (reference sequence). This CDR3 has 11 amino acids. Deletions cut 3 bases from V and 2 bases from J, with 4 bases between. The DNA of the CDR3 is TGCAGTGCTAGCGGGCAAGAGACCCAGTACTTC. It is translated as CSASGQETQYF.